The 25 T cell receptor beta chains below were found in one sample sequenced in a study of blood T cell repertoires in COVID-19. Profiled with immunoSEQ multiplex PCR; TCRdb holds only in-frame clones, not every one. The sample yields about 170,000 clones, about 83% seen once. Sequencing was performed on peripheral blood. All receptors come from a man aged 18 to 30 with active or convalescent COVID-19.

The chain recombines TRBV10-3 with TRBJ1-2; D possibly corresponds to TRBD1 (5 bases). Germline CDR1 is ENHRY and CDR2 is SYGVKD. The CDR3 extends over 12 amino acids. Trimming removed 5 bases from V and 10 bases from J, with 14 bases in between. CDR3 nucleotide sequence: TGTGCCATCAGTTTGACAGAATCCTTCTACACCTTC. This sequence encodes CAISLTESFYTF.

The chain employs TRBV2 and TRBJ2-2; D is undetermined. Germline V CDR1 and CDR2: SNHLY, FYNNEI. Trimming took off 3 bases at V and 5 bases at J, with 10 bases between the two ends. This CDR3 contains 14 residues. This CDR3 reads CASSEYAGTGELFF. The CDR3 nucleotides are TGTGCCAGCAGTGAGTACGCAGGAACCGGGGAGCTGTTTTTT.

In this sample, this clone turned up a few times. V is TRBV7-9 and J is TRBJ1-2, with 7 positions matching TRBD1. The length of the CDR3 is 13 residues. With V trimmed by 5 bases and J by 8 bases, 8 bases remained unmatched. The germline V gene encodes CDR1 SEHNR and CDR2 FQNEAQ (reference sequence). The CDR3 loop is CASSREQGHGYTF. The DNA of the CDR3 is TGTGCCAGCAGCCGAGAACAGGGGCACGGCTACACCTTC.

A few counts support this clone. The J gene is TRBJ1-1, the V gene TRBV28; maybe TRBD1 (5 bases). In germline, CDR1 is MDHEN, CDR2 SYDVKM. The germline V and J ends were trimmed by 4 bases and 0 bases, with 15 bases remaining between them. CDR3 size: 16 residues. In nucleotides, the CDR3 is TGTGCCAGCAGTTCCTTAAGGGGCAGCATGAACACTGAAGCTTTCTTT. It translates to CASSSLRGSMNTEAFF.

This clone came up once. The germline gene is not matched at one end of the junction; a read error may be the cause. The CDR3 region is CASSHSGTGGREQFF. CDR3 nucleotide sequence: TGTGCCAGCAGTCACTCCGGGACAGGGGGCCGTGAGCAGTTCTTC. The chain joins TRBV6-2 or TRBV6-3 to TRBJ2-1, with 12 bases that match TRBD1. The CDR3 is 15 residues long. Germline CDR1 is MNHEY and CDR2 is SVGEGT.

J is TRBJ1-1 and V is TRBV10-1; 8 nucleotides agree with TRBD1. The CDR3 is made up of 14 amino acids. Germline V gene lookup returns CDR1 WNHNN and CDR2 SYGVQD (reference sequence). V was clipped by 8 bases and J by 1 base; unmatched bases: 6. The CDR3 here is CASGTGTTNTEAFF. The CDR3 nucleotides read TGCGCCAGCGGGACAGGAACAACGAACACTGAAGCTTTCTTT.

Only one count was recorded for this clone. This sequence joins TRBV11-2 and TRBJ2-7; TRBD2 agrees at 7 bases. This CDR3 contains 15 residues. CDR1 SGHAT and CDR2 FQNNGV come from the germline V gene. Losses at the gene ends were 5 bases for V and 1 base for J; bases not matched to a gene: 8. Written as DNA, the CDR3 is TGTGCCAGCAGCCCGACTAGCATCTTGTCCTACGAGCAGTACTTC. Translating it yields CASSPTSILSYEQYF.

The V gene is TRBV3-1 (or the pseudogene TRBV3-2), the J gene TRBJ1-2, with D perhaps matching TRBD1 (5 bases). Trimming took off 6 bases at V and 4 bases at J, with 9 bases between the two ends. In germline, CDR1 is LGHDT, CDR2 YNNKEL (reference sequence). This CDR3 spans 12 amino acids. CDR3 in amino acids: CASSPGFYGYTF. CDR3 nucleotide sequence: TGTGCCAGCAGTCCAGGGTTCTATGGCTACACCTTC.

J is TRBJ1-1 and V is TRBV5-8; TRBD1 aligns across 8 bases. The trim removed 1 base at V and 3 bases at J, leaving 11 bases unmatched. The CDR3 loop spans 17 amino acids. Germline values: CDR1 SGHTS, CDR2 YDEGEE. For the CDR3, the DNA is TGTGCCAGCAGCTTGTTGGTAGGACAGGGAGGGGACACTGAAGCTTTCTTT. Protein product: CASSLLVGQGGDTEAFF.

The chain is built from TRBV28 and TRBJ1-3, with a possible D match to TRBD1 (6 bases). V shed 4 bases and J shed 3 bases, with 19 bases lying between them. CDR1 is MDHEN, CDR2 SYDVKM, per germline. This CDR3 region has 17 residues. CDR3 amino acids: CASSYPVGGGGGNTIYF. In DNA, the CDR3 is TGTGCCAGCAGTTACCCTGTAGGGGGGGGAGGTGGAAACACCATATATTTT.

This sequence joins TRBV24-1 and TRBJ1-1; D may be TRBD1 (6 bases). The CDR3 extends over 14 amino acids. Germline CDR1 reads KGHDR; CDR2 reads SFDVKD. The V and J ends lost 7 bases and 7 bases respectively, with 18 bases between them. The CDR3: CATSADREFNEAFF. CDR3 nucleotides: TGTGCCACCAGCGCGGACAGAGAGTTTAATGAAGCTTTCTTT.

V is TRBV5-1 and J is TRBJ2-2; 14 bases match TRBD2. Trimming took 5 bases from V and 0 from J; bases not matched to a gene: 9. CDR1 is SGHRS and CDR2 is YFSETQ in the germline V gene. The CDR3 has 19 residues. The chain's CDR3 is CASSSEGTSGGPNTGELFF. CDR3 bases: TGCGCCAGCAGTTCCGAAGGGACTAGCGGGGGACCGAACACCGGGGAGCTGTTTTTT.

This chain joins TRBV11-3 and TRBJ2-1, with D perhaps matching TRBD2 (5 bases). The germline CDR1 and CDR2 sequences are SGHNT and YENEEA. Trimming removed 1 base from V and 2 bases from J, with 9 bases in between. This CDR3 spans 15 amino acids. The DNA for the CDR3 is TGTGCCAGCAGCTTAGTACGGGATGCCTACAATGAGCAGTTCTTC. This encodes CASSLVRDAYNEQFF.

V usage is TRBV12-3 or TRBV12-4 and J usage is TRBJ1-1; D not resolved. The CDR3 sequence is 13 residues long. V was pared by 2 bases and J by 1 base, with 5 bases between. The CDR3 bases are TGTGCCAGCAGTTTACGAGGGAACACTGAAGCTTTCTTT. Residues: CASSLRGNTEAFF.

The V call is TRBV5-1, the J call TRBJ2-3, with TRBD2 matching 13 bases. The germline gives CDR1 SGHRS, CDR2 YFSETQ. V shed 7 bases and J 6 bases; nucleotides not matched to a gene: 5. The CDR3 is 14 residues long. CDR3 nucleotides: TGCGCCAGCGGACTAGCGGGAGATTTGGATACGCAGTATTTT. It yields the protein CASGLAGDLDTQYF.

V gene TRBV27 combines with J gene TRBJ2-1, with TRBD2 identical over 7 bases. V shed 5 bases and J 0 bases; nucleotides not matched to a gene: 10. The CDR3 has 17 residues. Germline V gives CDR1 MNHEY, CDR2 SMNVEV (reference sequence). The DNA of the CDR3 is TGTGCCAGCAGTGCGGGGGTCGCAGGTGTCTCCTACAATGAGCAGTTCTTC. The encoded protein is CASSAGVAGVSYNEQFF.

This sequence joins TRBV6-5 and TRBJ2-3, with D uncertain. Trimming took 2 bases from V and 2 from J, leaving 5 bases between them. This CDR3 spans 13 amino acids. The germline V gene has CDR1 MNHEY and CDR2 SVGAGI. The chain's CDR3 is CASSYAYTDTQYF. The CDR3 DNA reads TGTGCCAGCAGTTACGCCTACACAGATACGCAGTATTTT.

This chain uses TRBV5-4 with TRBJ1-1; a weak D match, TRBD1 (6 bases). The CDR3 has 14 residues. Germline values: CDR1 SGHNT, CDR2 YYREEE (reference sequence). The V end was cut by 3 bases, the J end by 6 bases, with 15 bases between. Here the CDR3 reads CASSSNLRGPEAFF. The DNA of the CDR3 is TGTGCCAGCAGCTCCAACCTCAGGGGACCTGAAGCTTTCTTT.

The chain combines TRBV27 with TRBJ1-2; 7 bases fit TRBD1. V gave up 5 bases and J gave up 4 bases; unmatched junction bases: 10. This CDR3 is built from 15 residues. Germline values: CDR1 MNHEY, CDR2 SMNVEV (reference sequence). CDR3 coding DNA: TGTGCCAGCAGTCGCCGGACAGGCGACACCTATGGCTACACCTTC. This encodes CASSRRTGDTYGYTF.

This clone was seen only a few times. V is TRBV7-2 and J is TRBJ2-6; TRBD2 might be the D (6 bases). CDR1 is SGHTA, CDR2 FQGNSA, per germline. V lost 6 bases, J lost 0 bases, and 12 bases lay in between. The CDR3 totals 16 residues. The CDR3 region has the DNA TGTGCCAGCAGAAGGCTGGGGGGCTCTGGGGCCAACGTCCTGACTTTC. Its translation: CASRRLGGSGANVLTF.

The chain has TRBV12-3 or TRBV12-4 and TRBJ1-3, with 9 bases fitting TRBD1. The J segment lost 4 bases and the V segment lost 7 bases, leaving 2 bases of the junction unmatched. The CDR3 extends over 13 amino acids. CDR3 sequence: CASTGTGGNTIYF. CDR3 coding DNA: TGTGCCAGCACCGGGACAGGGGGAAACACCATATATTTT.

The chain couples TRBV3-1 (or the pseudogene TRBV3-2) to TRBJ1-1; D not resolved. This CDR3 spans 14 amino acids. In germline, CDR1 is LGHDT, CDR2 YNNKEL (reference sequence). Trimming took off 0 bases at V and 9 bases at J, with 14 bases between the two ends. The CDR3 coding sequence is TGTGCCAGCAGCCAAGATCTTTGGGCAGAGAAAGCTTTCTTT. This gives the protein CASSQDLWAEKAFF.

This chain joins TRBV9 and TRBJ2-2; unclear D gene. The CDR3 totals 15 residues. Germline V gene lookup returns CDR1 SGDLS and CDR2 YYNGEE. V lost 4 bases and J 7 bases, leaving 17 bases between the germline ends. As DNA, the CDR3 is TGTGCCAGCAGCCAAACTGGGCGATCTGGCGGGGAGCTGTTTTTT. This encodes CASSQTGRSGGELFF.

The chain links TRBV5-4 to TRBJ2-4; 7 bases match TRBD1. The CDR3 loop spans 14 amino acids. V gave up 7 bases and J gave up 7 bases; unmatched junction bases: 11. Germline V gives CDR1 SGHNT, CDR2 YYREEE (reference sequence). Written as DNA, the CDR3 is TGTGCCAGCGGCGACAGGGAAGGATCTAACATTCAGTACTTC. This translates into CASGDREGSNIQYF.

The chain has TRBV5-8 and TRBJ2-7; 7 nucleotides align to TRBD2. V lost 1 base to trimming and J lost 7 bases; unmatched junction nucleotides: 2. Looked up from germline, CDR1 is SGHTS and CDR2 is YDEGEE. The CDR3 runs 12 residues. DNA for the CDR3: TGTGCCAGCAGCTTGCGGGGAGGGGAGCAGTACGTC. Amino acids: CASSLRGGEQYV.